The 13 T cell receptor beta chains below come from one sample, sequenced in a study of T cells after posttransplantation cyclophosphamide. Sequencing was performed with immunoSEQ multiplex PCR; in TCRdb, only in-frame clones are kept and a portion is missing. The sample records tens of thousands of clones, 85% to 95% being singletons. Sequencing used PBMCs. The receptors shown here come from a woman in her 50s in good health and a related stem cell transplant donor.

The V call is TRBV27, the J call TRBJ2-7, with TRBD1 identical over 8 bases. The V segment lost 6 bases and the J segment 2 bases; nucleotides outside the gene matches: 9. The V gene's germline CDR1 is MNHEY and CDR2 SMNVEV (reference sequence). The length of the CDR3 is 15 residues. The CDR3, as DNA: TGTGCCAGCAGCCGCAAGGGACAGGCCCCCTACGAGCAGTACTTC. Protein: CASSRKGQAPYEQYF.

CDR3 in DNA: TGTGCCAGCAGCCAAGGTGCGGGGAGGGGCCGGACCCAGTACTTC. Translation gives CASSQGAGRGRTQYF. The chain employs TRBV14 and TRBJ2-5; 7 bases fit TRBD2. Looked up from germline, CDR1 is SGHDN and CDR2 is FVKESK. This CDR3 is built from 15 residues. Trimming cost V 1 base and J 7 bases; bases outside gene matches: 9. Together with reference TRBV14 and TRBJ2-5, the CDR3 gives the full variable domain: EAGVTQFPSHSVIEKGQTVTLRCDPISGHDNLYWYRRVMGKEIKFLLHFVKESKQDESGMPNNRFLAERTGGTYSTLKVQPAELEDSGVYFCASSQGAGRGRTQYFGPGTRLLVL.

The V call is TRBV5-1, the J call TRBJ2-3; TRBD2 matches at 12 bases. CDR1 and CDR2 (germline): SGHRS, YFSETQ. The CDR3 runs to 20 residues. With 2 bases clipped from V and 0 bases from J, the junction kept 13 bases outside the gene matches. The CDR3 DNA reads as TGCGCCAGCAGCTTCTTTGCTAGCGGGGGGGGTACTAGTAGCACAGATACGCAGTATTTT. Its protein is CASSFFASGGGTSSTDTQYF.

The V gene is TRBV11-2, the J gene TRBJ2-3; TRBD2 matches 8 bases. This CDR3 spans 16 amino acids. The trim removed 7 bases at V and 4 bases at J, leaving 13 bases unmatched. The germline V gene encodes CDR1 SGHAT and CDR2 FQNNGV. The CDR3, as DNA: TGTGCCAGCACCCCAACGAGGGGACTAGAGGCAGATACGCAGTATTTT. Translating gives CASTPTRGLEADTQYF. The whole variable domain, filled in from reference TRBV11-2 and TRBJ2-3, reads EAGVAQSPRYKIIEKRQSVAFWCNPISGHATLYWYQQILGQGPKLLIQFQNNGVVDDSQLPKDRFSAERLKGVDSTLKIQPAKLEDSAVYLCASTPTRGLEADTQYFGPGTRLTVL.

The DNA of the CDR3 is TGTGCCAGCAGTGTTAACAGGGGAACTGAAGCTTTCTTT. Translating gives CASSVNRGTEAFF. The chain joins TRBV6-5 to TRBJ1-1, with 7 positions matching TRBD1. Germline-derived CDR1 and CDR2 are MNHEY and SVGAGI. This CDR3 contains 13 residues. The junction had 5 bases not matched to a gene; V was cut back by 5 bases and J by 5 bases.

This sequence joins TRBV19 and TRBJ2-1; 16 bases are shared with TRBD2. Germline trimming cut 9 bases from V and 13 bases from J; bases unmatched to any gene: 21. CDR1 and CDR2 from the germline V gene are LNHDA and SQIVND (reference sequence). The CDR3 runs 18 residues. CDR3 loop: CASTHPGLAGGLWGEQFF. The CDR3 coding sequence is TGTGCCAGCACTCACCCGGGACTAGCGGGAGGGCTTTGGGGGGAACAGTTCTTC. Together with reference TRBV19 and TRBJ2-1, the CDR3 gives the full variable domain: DGGITQSPKYLFRKEGQNVTLSCEQNLNHDAMYWYRQDPGQGLRLIYYSQIVNDFQKGDIAEGYSVSREKKESFPLTVTSAQKNPTAFYLCASTHPGLAGGLWGEQFFGPGTRLTVL.

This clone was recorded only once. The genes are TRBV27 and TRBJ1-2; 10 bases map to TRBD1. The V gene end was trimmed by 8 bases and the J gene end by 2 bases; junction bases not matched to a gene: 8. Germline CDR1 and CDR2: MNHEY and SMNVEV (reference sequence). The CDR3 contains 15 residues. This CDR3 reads CASGLTGGSNYGYTF. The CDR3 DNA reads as TGTGCCAGCGGCCTGACAGGGGGCTCAAACTATGGCTACACCTTC.

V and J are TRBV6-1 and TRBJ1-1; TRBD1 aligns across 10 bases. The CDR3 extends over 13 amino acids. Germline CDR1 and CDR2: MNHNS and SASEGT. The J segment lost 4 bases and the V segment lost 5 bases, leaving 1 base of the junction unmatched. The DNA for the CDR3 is TGTGCCAGCAGTAGGACAGGGGGCACTGAAGCTTTCTTT. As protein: CASSRTGGTEAFF.

DNA for the CDR3: TGTGCCAGCAGTTCAGCCGGACAGGGGGGCTACGAGCAGTACTTC. The encoded protein is CASSSAGQGGYEQYF. The chain combines TRBV6-5 with TRBJ2-7; 10 bases line up with TRBD1. Germline loops: CDR1 MNHEY, CDR2 SVGAGI. Trimming took 4 bases from V and 3 from J; bases not matched to a gene: 6. The CDR3 length is 15 residues.

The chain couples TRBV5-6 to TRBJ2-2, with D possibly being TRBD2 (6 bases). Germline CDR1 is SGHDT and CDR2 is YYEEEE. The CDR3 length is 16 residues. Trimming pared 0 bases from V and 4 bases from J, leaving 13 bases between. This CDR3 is CASSLGVGSSTGELFF. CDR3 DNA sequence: TGTGCCAGCAGCTTGGGTGTCGGGAGTAGCACCGGGGAGCTGTTTTTT.

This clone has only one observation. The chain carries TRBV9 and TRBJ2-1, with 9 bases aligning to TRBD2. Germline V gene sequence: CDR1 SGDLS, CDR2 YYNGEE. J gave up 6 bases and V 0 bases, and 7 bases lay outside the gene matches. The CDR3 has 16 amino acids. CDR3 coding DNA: TGTGCCAGCAGCGTAGCTAGTAGCGGGAGTATCAATGAGCAGTTCTTC. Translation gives CASSVASSGSINEQFF.

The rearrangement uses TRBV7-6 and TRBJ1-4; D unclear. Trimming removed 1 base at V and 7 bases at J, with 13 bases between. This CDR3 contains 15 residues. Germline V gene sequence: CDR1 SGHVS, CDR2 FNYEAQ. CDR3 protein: CASSLVGVGGEKLFF. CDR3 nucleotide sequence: TGTGCCAGCAGCTTAGTCGGGGTAGGAGGTGAAAAACTGTTTTTT.

CDR3 region: CASSLSSPAGGYTF. In nucleotides, the CDR3 is TGTGCCAGCAGCTTGTCCAGCCCAGCGGGGGGCTACACCTTC. This rearrangement joins TRBV5-5 to TRBJ1-2; D gene unclear. In germline, CDR1 is SGHKS, CDR2 YYEKEE (reference sequence). Trimming stripped 1 base from V and 8 bases from J, with 15 bases between. CDR3 length: 14 residues.